This TCR beta chain was identified during a study of Graves' ophthalmopathy and Graves' hyperthyroidism. As diagnostic evidence, clinical symptoms, serum thyroxine, TRAb, thyroid ultrasound and orbital computed tomography were relied upon. Study-wide results and caveats: At approximately 70% sensitivity and 72.22% specificity, the model predicted progression of the ophthalmopathy. The majority of expanded thyroid clonotypes above 0.001 frequency also occurred in blood.

This clonotype was recorded many times. Its specificity is not known. RNA transcripts yielded amplified TCR beta CDR3 regions. HTBI primers were employed in first-round RT-PCR, then a second-round multiplex PCR followed. Using its own MiXCR run on the multiplex PCR reads, TCRdb lists one record per CDR3 protein. The sample lists about 550,000 distinct CDR3 sequences; about 40% were seen once. Germline values: CDR1 SGHRS, CDR2 YFSETQ. The CDR3 spans 15 residues. V was trimmed by 1 base and J by 0 bases, leaving 10 bases between them. The sample comprised peripheral blood or thyroid tissue (not recorded which). The chain carries TRBV5-1 and TRBJ1-2; D gene ambiguous. The receptor's source is an adult man with Graves' hyperthyroidism. This CDR3 reads CASSLMETSNYGYTF. CDR3 DNA sequence: TGCGCCAGCAGCTTGATGGAAACCTCTAACTATGGCTACACCTTC.